The clone carrying this T cell receptor (beta chain) was seen only a few times. An end of the junction differs from the germline gene, which may be a read error. This entry belongs to a study of OX40 agonist ivuxolimab in advanced cancers. Overall study: It was ivuxolimab, an agonistic anti-OX40 (CD134) antibody, that patients were treated with. Partial responses were seen in three patients, one with hepatocellular carcinoma and two with cutaneous melanoma. Among those enrolled, mean age was about 63 years (range about 20 to 79) and approximately 83% were male. Participants could have had prior anti-PD-1, anti-PD-L1 or anti-CTLA-4 therapy, and more than 35% had some.

CDR3 length: 9 residues. Germline assignment: CDR1 SGHDN and CDR2 FVKESK. Repertoires were generated with immunoSEQ multiplex PCR, while TCRdb's copy carries only in-frame clones and drops some. Of under 45,000 clones in the sample, approximately 75% are singletons; the top ten hold around 2.5%. This rearrangement joins TRBV14 to TRBJ2-7; no firm D call. The TCR originated in an adult with an advanced solid tumor such as melanoma, head and neck, liver or kidney cancer. The material was CD4+ or CD8+ T cells sorted from blood, obtained in a trial of the OX40 agonist ivuxolimab. The CDR3 loop reads CASSPPDFF. The CDR3 DNA is TGTGCCAGCAGCCCTCCCGACTTCTTC.